This T cell receptor (beta chain) was documented in a study of CD8 T cell repertoires and HIV-1 epitope variants. Study summary: T cells were stimulated with Twenty-five Gag and Nef peptides separately. Tested: three Gag epitope families, Nef HW9 and YT9. T cells were cultured for nine to ten days with cytokines added on days 3 and 7. An uncultured baseline aliquot held 1M T cells.

By sample fraction, this clone is medium-sized (0.01 to 0.1%). Its antigen is as yet unknown. With 3 bases removed from V and 7 bases from J, the gap between germline ends came to 15 bases. Germline V gene data show CDR1 as LNHDA and CDR2 as SQIVND (reference sequence). This CDR3 has 14 amino acids. The table came from immunoSEQ multiplex PCR; TCRdb's copy has only in-frame clones and leaves some out. Of around 4,900 clones in the sample, 65% to 70% were seen once. This receptor was identified in a male donor with HIV. Input material: cultured CD8+ T cells derived from PBMCs. The V gene is TRBV19, the J gene TRBJ1-1; weak D call: TRBD1 (5 bases). The CDR3 here is CASSIGGAALEAFF. The CDR3 DNA sequence: TGTGCCAGTAGTATTGGCGGGGCAGCCCTTGAAGCTTTCTTT.